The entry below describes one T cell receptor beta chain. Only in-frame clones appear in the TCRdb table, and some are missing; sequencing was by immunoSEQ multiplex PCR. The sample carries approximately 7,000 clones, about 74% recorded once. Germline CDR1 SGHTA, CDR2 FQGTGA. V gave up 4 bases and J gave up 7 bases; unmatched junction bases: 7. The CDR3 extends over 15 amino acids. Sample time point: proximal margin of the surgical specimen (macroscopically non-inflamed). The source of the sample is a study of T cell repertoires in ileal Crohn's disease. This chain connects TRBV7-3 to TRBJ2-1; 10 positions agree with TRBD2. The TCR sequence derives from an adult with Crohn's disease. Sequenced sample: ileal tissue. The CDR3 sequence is CASSSSSGSRNEQFF. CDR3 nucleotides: TGTGCCAGCAGCTCCTCTAGCGGGAGTAGGAATGAGCAGTTCTTC.